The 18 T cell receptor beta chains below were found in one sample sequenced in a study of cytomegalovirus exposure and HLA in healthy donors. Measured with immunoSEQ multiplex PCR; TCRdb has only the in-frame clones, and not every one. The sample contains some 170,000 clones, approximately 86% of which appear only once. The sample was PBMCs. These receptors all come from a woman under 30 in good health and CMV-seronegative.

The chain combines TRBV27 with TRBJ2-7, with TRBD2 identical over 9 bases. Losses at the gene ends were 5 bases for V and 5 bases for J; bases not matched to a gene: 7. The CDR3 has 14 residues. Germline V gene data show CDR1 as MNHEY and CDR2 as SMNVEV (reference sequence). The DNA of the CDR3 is TGTGCCAGCAGTATCTATGCGGGGGGGAACGAGCAGTACTTC. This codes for CASSIYAGGNEQYF.

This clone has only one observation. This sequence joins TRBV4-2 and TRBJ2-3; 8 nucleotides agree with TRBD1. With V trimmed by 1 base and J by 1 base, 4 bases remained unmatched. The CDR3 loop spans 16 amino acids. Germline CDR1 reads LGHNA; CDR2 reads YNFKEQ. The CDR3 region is CASSQGGGQGTDTQYF. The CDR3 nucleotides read TGTGCCAGCAGCCAAGGTGGGGGACAGGGCACAGATACGCAGTATTTT.

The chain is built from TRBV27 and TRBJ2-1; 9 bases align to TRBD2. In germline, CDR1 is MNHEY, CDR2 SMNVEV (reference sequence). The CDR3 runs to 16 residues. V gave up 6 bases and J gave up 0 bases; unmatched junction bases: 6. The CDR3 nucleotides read TGTGCCAGCAGGTGGACTAGCGTCAGCTCCTACAATGAGCAGTTCTTC. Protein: CASRWTSVSSYNEQFF.

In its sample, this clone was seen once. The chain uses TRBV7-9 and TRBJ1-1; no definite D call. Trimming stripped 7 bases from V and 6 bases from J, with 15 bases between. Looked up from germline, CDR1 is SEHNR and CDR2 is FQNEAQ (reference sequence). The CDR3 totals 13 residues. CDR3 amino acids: CASIPVAQPEAFF. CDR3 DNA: TGTGCCAGCATCCCTGTCGCGCAACCTGAAGCTTTCTTT.

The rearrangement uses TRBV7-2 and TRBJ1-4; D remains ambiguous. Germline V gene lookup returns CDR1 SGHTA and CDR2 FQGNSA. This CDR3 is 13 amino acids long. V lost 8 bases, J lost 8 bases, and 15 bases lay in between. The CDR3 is CASSFSGGEKLFF. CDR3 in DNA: TGTGCCAGCTCGTTCTCAGGTGGCGAAAAACTGTTTTTT.

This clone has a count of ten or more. The chain's CDR3 is CASSFGGNTEAFF. The CDR3 coding sequence is TGTGCCAGCAGTTTTGGGGGCAACACTGAAGCTTTCTTT. The chain links TRBV27 to TRBJ1-1, with D possibly TRBD1 on 6 matching bases. The CDR3 has 13 residues. Germline values: CDR1 MNHEY, CDR2 SMNVEV (reference sequence). V shed 3 bases and J shed 2 bases, with 7 bases lying between them.

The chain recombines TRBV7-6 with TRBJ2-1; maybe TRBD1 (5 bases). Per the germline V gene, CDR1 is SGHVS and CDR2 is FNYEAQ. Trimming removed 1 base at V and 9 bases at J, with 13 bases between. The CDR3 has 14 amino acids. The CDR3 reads CASSLGWGRAEQFF. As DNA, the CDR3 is TGTGCCAGCAGCTTAGGGTGGGGCCGCGCTGAGCAGTTCTTC. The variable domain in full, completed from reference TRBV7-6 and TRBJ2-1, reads GAGVSQSPRYKVTKRGQDVALRCDPISGHVSLYWYRQALGQGPEFLTYFNYEAQQDKSGLPNDRFSAERPEGSISTLTIQRTEQRDSAMYRCASSLGWGRAEQFFGPGTRLTVL.

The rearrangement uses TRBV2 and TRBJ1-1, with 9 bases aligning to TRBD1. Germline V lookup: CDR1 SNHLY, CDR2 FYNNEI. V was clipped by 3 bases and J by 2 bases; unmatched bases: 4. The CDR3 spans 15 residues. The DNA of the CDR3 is TGTGCCAGCAGTGAGGGGACAGGGTATAACACTGAAGCTTTCTTT. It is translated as CASSEGTGYNTEAFF.

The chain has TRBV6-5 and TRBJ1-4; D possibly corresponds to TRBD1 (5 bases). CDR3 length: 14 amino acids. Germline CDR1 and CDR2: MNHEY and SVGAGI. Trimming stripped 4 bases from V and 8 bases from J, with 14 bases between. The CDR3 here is CASSSPRELEKLFF. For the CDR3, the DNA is TGTGCCAGCAGTTCCCCCAGGGAATTGGAAAAACTGTTTTTT.

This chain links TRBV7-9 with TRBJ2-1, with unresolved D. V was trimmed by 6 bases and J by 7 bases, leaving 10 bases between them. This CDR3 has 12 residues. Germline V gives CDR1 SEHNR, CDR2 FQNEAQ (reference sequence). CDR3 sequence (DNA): TGTGCCAGCAGTTTTAGTTGGAATGAGCAGTTCTTC. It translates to CASSFSWNEQFF.

CDR3 sequence reads: CASSDSVSNQPQHF. CDR3 bases: TGTGCCAGCAGTGATTCAGTAAGCAATCAGCCCCAGCATTTT. The chain combines TRBV2 with TRBJ1-5; no reliable D call. With 3 bases removed from V and 1 base from J, the gap between germline ends came to 7 bases. CDR1 SNHLY and CDR2 FYNNEI come from the germline V gene. This CDR3 contains 14 residues.

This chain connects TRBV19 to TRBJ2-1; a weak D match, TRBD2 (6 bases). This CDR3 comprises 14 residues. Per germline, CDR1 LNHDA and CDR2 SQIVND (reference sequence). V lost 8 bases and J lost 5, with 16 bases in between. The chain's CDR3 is CASLHPGVDNEQFF. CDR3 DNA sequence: TGTGCCAGTCTTCATCCGGGGGTAGACAATGAGCAGTTCTTC.

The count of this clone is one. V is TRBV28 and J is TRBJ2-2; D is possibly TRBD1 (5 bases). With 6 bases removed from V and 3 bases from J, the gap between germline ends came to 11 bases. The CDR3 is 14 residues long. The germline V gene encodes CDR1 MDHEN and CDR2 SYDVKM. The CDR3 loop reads CASRPTRDTGELFF. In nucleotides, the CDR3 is TGTGCCAGCAGACCCACCAGGGACACCGGGGAGCTGTTTTTT.

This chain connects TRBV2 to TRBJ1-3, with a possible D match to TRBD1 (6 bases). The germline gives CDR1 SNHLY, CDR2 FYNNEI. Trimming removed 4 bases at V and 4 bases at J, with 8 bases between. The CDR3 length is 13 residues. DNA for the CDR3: TGTGCCAGCAGTGGAGGGACAGGAAACACCATATATTTT. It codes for CASSGGTGNTIYF.

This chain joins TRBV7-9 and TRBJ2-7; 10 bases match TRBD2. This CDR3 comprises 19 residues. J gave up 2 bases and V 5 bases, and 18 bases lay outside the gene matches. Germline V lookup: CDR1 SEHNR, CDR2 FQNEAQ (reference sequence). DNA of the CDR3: TGTGCCAGCAGCCTCGGCAAAGCGGGGGGGCCCTTTGTTCCCTACGAGCAGTACTTC. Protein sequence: CASSLGKAGGPFVPYEQYF.

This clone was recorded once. CDR3 protein: CSVETGGGGYTF. CDR3 nucleotide sequence: TGCAGCGTAGAGACAGGGGGCGGCGGCTACACCTTC. This chain joins TRBV29-1 and TRBJ1-2, with 10 bases fitting TRBD1. With 6 bases clipped from V and 8 bases from J, the junction kept 6 bases outside the gene matches. The CDR3 is 12 residues long. The germline V gene encodes CDR1 SQVTM and CDR2 ANQGSEA.

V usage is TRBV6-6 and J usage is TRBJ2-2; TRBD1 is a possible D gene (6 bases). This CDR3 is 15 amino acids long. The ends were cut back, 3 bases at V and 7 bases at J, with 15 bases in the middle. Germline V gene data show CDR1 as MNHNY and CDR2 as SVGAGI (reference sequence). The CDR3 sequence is CASSYSIGQSGELFF. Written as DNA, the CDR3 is TGTGCCAGCAGTTATTCCATCGGACAGAGCGGGGAGCTGTTTTTT.

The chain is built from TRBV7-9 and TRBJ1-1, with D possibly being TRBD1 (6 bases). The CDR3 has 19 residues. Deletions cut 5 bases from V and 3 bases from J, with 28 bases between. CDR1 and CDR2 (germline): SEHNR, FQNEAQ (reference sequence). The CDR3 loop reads CASSPILGGLNLQDTEAFF. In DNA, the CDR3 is TGTGCCAGCAGCCCGATTTTGGGGGGGCTGAACTTACAGGACACTGAAGCTTTCTTT.